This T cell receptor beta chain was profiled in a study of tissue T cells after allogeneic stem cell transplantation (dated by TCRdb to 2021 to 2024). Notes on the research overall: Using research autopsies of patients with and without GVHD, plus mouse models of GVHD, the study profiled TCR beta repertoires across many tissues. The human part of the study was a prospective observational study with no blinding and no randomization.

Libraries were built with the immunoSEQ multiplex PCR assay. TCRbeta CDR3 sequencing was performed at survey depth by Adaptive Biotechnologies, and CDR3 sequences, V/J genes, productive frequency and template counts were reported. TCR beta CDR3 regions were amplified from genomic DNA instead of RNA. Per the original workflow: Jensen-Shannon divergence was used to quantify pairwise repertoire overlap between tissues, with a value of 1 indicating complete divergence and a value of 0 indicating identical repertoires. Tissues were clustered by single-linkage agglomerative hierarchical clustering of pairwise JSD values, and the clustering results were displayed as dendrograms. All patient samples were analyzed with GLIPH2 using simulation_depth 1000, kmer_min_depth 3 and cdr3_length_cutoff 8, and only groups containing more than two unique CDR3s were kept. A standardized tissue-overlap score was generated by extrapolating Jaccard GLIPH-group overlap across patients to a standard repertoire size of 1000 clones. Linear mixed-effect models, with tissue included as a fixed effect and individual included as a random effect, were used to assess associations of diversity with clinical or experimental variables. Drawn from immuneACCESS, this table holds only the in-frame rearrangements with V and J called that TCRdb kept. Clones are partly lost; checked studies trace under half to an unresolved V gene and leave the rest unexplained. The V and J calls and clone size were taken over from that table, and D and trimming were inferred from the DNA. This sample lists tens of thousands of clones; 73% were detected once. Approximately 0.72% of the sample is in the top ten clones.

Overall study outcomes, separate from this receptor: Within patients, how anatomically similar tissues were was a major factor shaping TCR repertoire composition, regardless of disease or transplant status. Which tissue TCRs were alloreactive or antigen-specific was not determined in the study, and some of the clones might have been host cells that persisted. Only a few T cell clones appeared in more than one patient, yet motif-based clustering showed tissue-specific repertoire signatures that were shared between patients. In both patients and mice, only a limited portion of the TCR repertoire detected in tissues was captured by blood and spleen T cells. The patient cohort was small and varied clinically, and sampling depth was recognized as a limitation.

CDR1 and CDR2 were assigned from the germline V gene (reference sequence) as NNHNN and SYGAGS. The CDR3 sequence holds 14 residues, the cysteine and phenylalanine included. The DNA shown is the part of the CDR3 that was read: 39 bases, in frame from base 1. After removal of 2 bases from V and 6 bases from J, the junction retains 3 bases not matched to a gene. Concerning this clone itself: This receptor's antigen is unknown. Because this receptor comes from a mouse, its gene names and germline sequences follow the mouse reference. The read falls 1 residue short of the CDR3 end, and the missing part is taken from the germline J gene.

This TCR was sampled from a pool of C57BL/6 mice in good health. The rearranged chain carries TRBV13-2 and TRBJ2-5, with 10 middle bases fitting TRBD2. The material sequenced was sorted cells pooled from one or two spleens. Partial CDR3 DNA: TGTGCCAGCGGTGAGCCGGGACTGGGGGACACCCAGTAC. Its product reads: CASGEPGLGDTQY. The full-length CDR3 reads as CASGEPGLGDTQYF.